Below, 17 T cell receptor beta chains from the same sample are listed, as sequenced in a study of immune cell composition in non-small cell lung cancer (dated by TCRdb to about 2017). Receptor libraries were prepared by the immunoSEQ multiplex PCR assay. Here the immuneACCESS table is served through TCRdb, limited to in-frame sequences with V and J called. Missing clones are a known gap in these copies; in checked studies unresolved V genes cover under half, and the rest lacks a known reason. Present in this sample are about 4,800 clones, approximately 75% of which were seen just once. The ten most abundant clones make up about 8.8% of the sample. Non-adjacent lung tissue from the same patient, taken as far from the tumour as possible and at least 3 cm away, was used for the normal lung samples. The sequenced sample was non-adjacent lung tissue. The origin of the receptors is a human donor with non-small cell lung cancer.

The chain couples TRBV7-9 to TRBJ2-3; 9 bases fit TRBD2. CDR3 length: 16 residues. Germline CDR1 and CDR2: SEHNR and FQNEAQ (reference sequence). After removal of 5 bases from V and 1 base from J, the junction contained 7 bases not matched to a gene. This CDR3 reads CASSRGRASGTDTQYF. DNA of the CDR3: TGTGCCAGCAGCCGCGGGAGGGCCTCTGGCACAGATACGCAGTATTTT.

The rearrangement links TRBV19 to TRBJ2-2; D might be TRBD1 (6 bases). Germline CDR1 is LNHDA and CDR2 is SQIVND (reference sequence). V lost 1 base and J 0 bases, leaving 9 bases between the germline ends. The CDR3 loop spans 16 amino acids. CDR3 residues: CASSIGQVANTGELFF. CDR3 in DNA: TGTGCCAGTAGTATAGGACAGGTCGCGAACACCGGGGAGCTGTTTTTT. Together with reference TRBV19 and TRBJ2-2, the CDR3 gives the full variable domain: DGGITQSPKYLFRKEGQNVTLSCEQNLNHDAMYWYRQDPGQGLRLIYYSQIVNDFQKGDIAEGYSVSREKKESFPLTVTSAQKNPTAFYLCASSIGQVANTGELFFGEGSRLTVL.

This clone occurred a few times. This chain joins TRBV2 and TRBJ2-2, with a weak D call TRBD2 (5 bases). Trimming took 8 bases from V and 1 from J, leaving 14 bases between them. This CDR3 contains 15 residues. The germline CDR1 and CDR2 sequences are SNHLY and FYNNEI. The CDR3 DNA is TGTGCCAGCGAGGGCCCAGCTAGGAACACCGGGGAGCTGTTTTTT. The encoded protein is CASEGPARNTGELFF.

This clone was found once. The rearrangement uses TRBV6-1 and TRBJ2-5; 12 nucleotides agree with TRBD2. CDR1 MNHNS and CDR2 SASEGT come from the germline V gene. The CDR3 covers 15 residues. V was pared by 2 bases and J by 2 bases, with 0 bases of the junction left unmatched. The CDR3 protein is CASSELAGGQETQYF. CDR3 nucleotide sequence: TGTGCCAGCAGTGAACTAGCGGGGGGGCAAGAGACCCAGTACTTC.

The V call is TRBV15, the J call TRBJ1-5; 7 bases are a match to TRBD1. V gave up 2 bases and J gave up 4 bases; unmatched junction bases: 5. CDR1 and CDR2 from the germline V gene are LNHNV and YYDKDF (reference sequence). This CDR3 comprises 15 residues. Written as DNA, the CDR3 is TGTGCCACCAGCAGACACGGGACAGAAAATCAGCCCCAGCATTTT. It is translated as CATSRHGTENQPQHF. Variable domain in full (rest from reference TRBV15 and TRBJ1-5): DAMVIQNPRYQVTQFGKPVTLSCSQTLNHNVMYWYQQKSSQAPKLLFHYYDKDFNNEADTPDNFQSRRPNTSFCFLDIRSPGLGDTAMYLCATSRHGTENQPQHFGDGTRLSIL.

The chain is built from TRBV28 and TRBJ1-2, with D tentatively TRBD1 (5 bases). The CDR3 is 15 amino acids. V lost 1 base and J 8 bases, leaving 17 bases between the germline ends. The V gene's germline CDR1 is MDHEN and CDR2 SYDVKM. The CDR3 spells CASSLLGGTGWGYTF. The DNA of the CDR3 is TGTGCCAGCAGTTTATTGGGGGGGACCGGGTGGGGCTACACCTTC.

This chain connects TRBV5-1 to TRBJ2-2; D remains unclear. This CDR3 is built from 13 residues. In germline, CDR1 is SGHRS, CDR2 YFSETQ. V was shortened by 0 bases and J by 6 bases, with 6 bases between the two germline ends. DNA for the CDR3: TGCGCCAGCAGCTTGGGGGTATCCGGGGAGCTGTTTTTT. It is translated as CASSLGVSGELFF.

The rearrangement links TRBV28 to TRBJ1-4; D possibly corresponds to TRBD1 (6 bases). This CDR3 contains 16 residues. V dropped 3 bases and J dropped 11 bases, with 22 bases sitting between them. In germline, CDR1 is MDHEN, CDR2 SYDVKM. As DNA, the CDR3 is TGTGCCAGCAGTTTTTGGTCCCGGCAGGGGATGGAGAAACTGTTTTTT. Its protein product is CASSFWSRQGMEKLFF.

This sequence joins TRBV9 and TRBJ1-1; 8 positions match TRBD1. V shed 4 bases, J shed 1 base, and the junction held 9 bases outside the gene matches. Germline CDR1 and CDR2: SGDLS and YYNGEE. The CDR3 runs 16 residues. The CDR3 spells CASSISGTGQNTEAFF. CDR3 bases: TGTGCCAGCAGCATTAGTGGGACAGGACAGAACACTGAAGCTTTCTTT.

Turning to this clone: One end of the junction varies from germline; a read error may be responsible. This chain uses TRBV6-8 with TRBJ2-2; tentatively, D is TRBD1 (6 bases). Looked up from germline, CDR1 is MNHGY and CDR2 is SAAAGT. This CDR3 region has 15 residues. CDR3 region: CASSYVPGVSRGAVF. The CDR3 nucleotides read TGTGCCAGCAGTTACGTGCCAGGGGTATCACGGGGAGCTGTTTTT.

This clone was seen more than once but under ten times. The gene calls are TRBV23-1 and TRBJ1-2; D gene unclear. Being an ORF, TRBV23-1 has a function that is uncertain. The CDR3 covers 12 residues. V lost 4 bases and J lost 6, with 9 bases in between. CDR3 region: CASSRAHDGYTF. The CDR3 DNA is TGCGCCAGCAGTCGGGCTCATGATGGCTACACCTTC.

This clone was counted once. This chain links TRBV5-5 with TRBJ2-1; 8 nucleotides align to TRBD2. This CDR3 is built from 14 residues. J gave up 5 bases and V 2 bases, and 3 bases lay outside the gene matches. Germline CDR1 SGHKS, CDR2 YYEKEE (reference sequence). The CDR3 sequence is CASSFGLADNEQFF. CDR3 sequence (DNA): TGTGCCAGCAGCTTCGGACTAGCTGACAATGAGCAGTTCTTC.

The rearrangement joins TRBV11-2 to TRBJ2-7; a possible D gene is TRBD2 (6 bases). Looked up from germline, CDR1 is SGHAT and CDR2 is FQNNGV. The CDR3 is made up of 14 amino acids. V shed 6 bases and J shed 6 bases, with 18 bases lying between them. As DNA, the CDR3 is TGTGCCAGCAGACTCCTGGGGGGATCGGGCGAGCAGTACTTC. Its translation is CASRLLGGSGEQYF.

This chain uses TRBV2 with TRBJ2-3, with a tentative D call TRBD2 (5 bases). V lost 10 bases and J lost 5, with 10 bases in between. This CDR3 has 11 residues. Germline V CDR1 and CDR2: SNHLY, FYNNEI. CDR3 in amino acids: CAINRGDTQYF. In nucleotides, the CDR3 is TGTGCCATCAACCGGGGAGATACGCAGTATTTT.

The chain employs TRBV12-5 and TRBJ2-2; TRBD1 is a possible D gene (6 bases). Per the germline V gene, CDR1 is LGHNT and CDR2 is FRNRAP. This CDR3 comprises 14 residues. V was clipped by 6 bases and J by 7 bases, with 15 bases between them. CDR3 in DNA: TGTGCTAGTGGGGAACAGGGAATTAACGGGGAGCTGTTTTTT. This gives the protein CASGEQGINGELFF. The full variable domain, rest sourced from reference TRBV12-5 and TRBJ2-2, is DARVTQTPRHKVTEMGQEVTMRCQPILGHNTVFWYRQTMMQGLELLAYFRNRAPLDDSGMPKDRFSAEMPDATLATLKIQPSEPRDSAVYFCASGEQGINGELFFGEGSRLTVL.

The chain carries TRBV7-2 and TRBJ2-3; the match to TRBD1 covers 11 bases. J gave up 5 bases and V 5 bases, and 6 bases lay outside the gene matches. This CDR3 is built from 15 residues. Germline V gives CDR1 SGHTA, CDR2 FQGNSA. The CDR3 loop reads CASSPGGQGGDTQYF. The DNA for the CDR3 is TGTGCCAGCAGCCCCGGGGGACAGGGGGGAGATACGCAGTATTTT.

Only a few counts were recorded for this clone. J is TRBJ1-1 and V is TRBV19, with D tentatively TRBD1 (5 bases). V lost 2 bases, J lost 5 bases, and 18 bases lay in between. CDR1 and CDR2 (germline): LNHDA, SQIVND (reference sequence). CDR3 length equals 16 residues. Written as DNA, the CDR3 is TGTGCCAGTAGTATATGGAGCAGCAGGGTGAGGACTGAAGCTTTCTTT. Translating gives CASSIWSSRVRTEAFF.